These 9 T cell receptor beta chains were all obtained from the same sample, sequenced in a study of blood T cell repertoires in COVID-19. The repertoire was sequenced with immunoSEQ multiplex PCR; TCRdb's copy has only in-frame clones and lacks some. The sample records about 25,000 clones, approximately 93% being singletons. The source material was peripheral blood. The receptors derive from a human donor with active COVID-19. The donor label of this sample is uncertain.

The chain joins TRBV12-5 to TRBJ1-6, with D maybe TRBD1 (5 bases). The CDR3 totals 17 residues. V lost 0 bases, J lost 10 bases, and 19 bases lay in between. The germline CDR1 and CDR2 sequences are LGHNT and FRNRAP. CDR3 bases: TGTGCTAGTGGTTTGGTATCAGGGTTGGGGTTCTCGTCACCCCTCCACTTT. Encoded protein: CASGLVSGLGFSSPLHF. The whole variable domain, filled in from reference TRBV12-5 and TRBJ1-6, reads DARVTQTPRHKVTEMGQEVTMRCQPILGHNTVFWYRQTMMQGLELLAYFRNRAPLDDSGMPKDRFSAEMPDATLATLKIQPSEPRDSAVYFCASGLVSGLGFSSPLHFGNGTRLTVT.

In nucleotides, the CDR3 is TGTGCCAGCAGCCAAGATGGAGGACAGGGCGCCTACGAGCAGTACTTC. It encodes CASSQDGGQGAYEQYF. The rearrangement links TRBV14 to TRBJ2-7; 8 bases agree with TRBD1. The CDR3 consists of 16 residues. Germline lookup yields CDR1 SGHDN and CDR2 FVKESK. J was trimmed by 2 bases and V by 0 bases; bases with no gene match: 6.

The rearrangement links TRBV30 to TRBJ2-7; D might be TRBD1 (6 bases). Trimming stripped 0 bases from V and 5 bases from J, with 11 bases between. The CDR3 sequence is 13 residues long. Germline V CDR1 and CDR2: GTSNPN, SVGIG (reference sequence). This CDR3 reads CAWSVVRGHEQYF. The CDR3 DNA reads TGTGCCTGGAGTGTCGTCAGGGGCCACGAGCAGTACTTC.

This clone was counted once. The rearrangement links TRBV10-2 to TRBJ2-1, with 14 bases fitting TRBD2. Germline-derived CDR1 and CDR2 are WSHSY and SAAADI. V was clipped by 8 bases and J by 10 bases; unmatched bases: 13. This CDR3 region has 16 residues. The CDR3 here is CASRERLAGGPREQFF. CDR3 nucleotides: TGCGCCAGCCGAGAGAGACTAGCGGGAGGGCCTCGGGAGCAGTTCTTC.

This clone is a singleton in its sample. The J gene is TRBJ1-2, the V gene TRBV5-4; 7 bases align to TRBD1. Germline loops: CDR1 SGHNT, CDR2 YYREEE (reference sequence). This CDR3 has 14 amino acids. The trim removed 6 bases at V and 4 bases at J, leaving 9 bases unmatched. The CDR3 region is CASIARGRVYGYTF. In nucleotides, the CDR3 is TGTGCCAGCATCGCAAGGGGGCGCGTCTATGGCTACACCTTC.

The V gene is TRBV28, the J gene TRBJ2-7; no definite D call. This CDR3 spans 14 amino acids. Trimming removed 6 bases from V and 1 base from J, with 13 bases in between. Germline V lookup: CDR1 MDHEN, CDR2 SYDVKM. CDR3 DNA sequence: TGTGCCAGCAGGTCACTTGCCTCATCCTACGAGCAGTACTTC. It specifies CASRSLASSYEQYF.

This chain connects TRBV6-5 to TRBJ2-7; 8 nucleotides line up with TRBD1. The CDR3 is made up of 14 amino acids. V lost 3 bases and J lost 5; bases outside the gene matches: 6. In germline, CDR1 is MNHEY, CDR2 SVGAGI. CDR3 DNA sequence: TGTGCCAGCAGTTATGCACAGGGGGTTGACGAGCAGTACTTC. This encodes CASSYAQGVDEQYF.

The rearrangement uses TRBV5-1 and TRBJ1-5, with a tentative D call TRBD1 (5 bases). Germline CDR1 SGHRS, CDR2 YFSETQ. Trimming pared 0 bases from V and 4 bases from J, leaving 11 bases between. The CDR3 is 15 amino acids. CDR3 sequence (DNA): TGCGCCAGCAGCTTGGGCAGGGAGGGGAATCAGCCCCAGCATTTT. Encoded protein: CASSLGREGNQPQHF.

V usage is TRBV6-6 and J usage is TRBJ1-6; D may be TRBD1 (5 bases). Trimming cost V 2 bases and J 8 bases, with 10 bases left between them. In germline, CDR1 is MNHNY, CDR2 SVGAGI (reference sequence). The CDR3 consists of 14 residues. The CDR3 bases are TGTGCCAGCAGTTACAATACAGGAGATTCACCCCTCCACTTT. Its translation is CASSYNTGDSPLHF.